This T cell receptor beta chain was retrieved from a study of blood T cells in healthy people across ages. Notes on the study in general: Older individuals had lower TCR beta diversity per million T cells (the decline was roughly linear).

Trimming left V 5 bases short and J 5 bases short, with 5 bases between. The length of the CDR3 is 11 residues. Per the germline V gene, CDR1 is SNHLY and CDR2 is FYNNEI. The use of a sample-barcoded 5' primer and a J-beta primer mix characterized a second PCR of about 7 to 12 cycles. A template-switch adaptor that had 12 random nucleotides put a tag on each cDNA molecule. One entry per CDR3 protein results from TCRdb running MiXCR on the 5' RACE reads. The sample has 650,000 to 800,000 distinct CDR3 sequences; approximately 44% are singletons. Remarks on this clonotype: Antigen: not known. This may arise from a read error, as a much more abundant clone is one base away.

The receptor was derived from a man aged 55 to 70 in good health. Input material: blood. V usage is TRBV2 and J usage is TRBJ2-3; no definite D call. In DNA form, the CDR3 reads TGTGCCAGCAGTAACAGAGATACGCAGTATTTT. It translates to CASSNRDTQYF. Supplemented by reference TRBV2 and TRBJ2-3, the full variable domain reads EPEVTQTPSHQVTQMGQEVILRCVPISNHLYFYWYRQILGQKVEFLVSFYNNEISEKSEIFDDQFSVERPDGSNFTLKIRSTKLEDSAMYFCASSNRDTQYFGPGTRLTVL.